This T cell receptor (beta chain) was identified during a study of cytomegalovirus exposure and HLA in healthy donors. Points on this clone: Its antigen is unidentified.

The V gene end was trimmed by 1 base and the J gene end by 5 bases; junction bases not matched to a gene: 3. The CDR3 spans 15 residues. CDR1 SGHRS and CDR2 YFSETQ come from the germline V gene. The study ran its PCR with 60 Vbeta and 13 Jbeta primers. Using immunoSEQ multiplex PCR, the repertoire was profiled, and TCRdb retains in-frame clones only, with some absent. The data hold some 150,000 clones, with roughly 88% observed a single time. General study findings and limits: In a later analysis, most CMV-associated TCR beta chains appeared HLA-restricted.

The TCR sequence derives from a woman aged 18 to 35 in good health and CMV-seronegative. The sample consisted of PBMCs. This chain joins TRBV5-1 and TRBJ2-3, with 11 bases aligning to TRBD2. Written as DNA, the CDR3 is TGCGCCAGCAGCTTGTCCGGGACTAGCGGAGATACGCAGTATTTT. Its protein is CASSLSGTSGDTQYF.